Listed here are 20 T cell receptor beta chains from one sample, sequenced in a study of human T cells and chemical hapten exposure. Specified time point: patch test 3, about 24 weeks after DPC sensitization. Treatment in this sample: therapeutic diphenylcyclopropenone sensitization with weekly scalp DPC. TCRdb itself ran the RACE reads through MiXCR, one entry per CDR3 protein. The table lists approximately 30,000 distinct CDR3 sequences, 5% to 6.5% of them singletons. The sequences come from whole blood, collected in connection with sensitization to the hapten diphenylcyclopropenone (DPC). The receptors stem from a man aged 25 to 40 with alopecia areata. Some clones in this sample may be carry-over from other donors' samples.

The sample holds many counts of this clonotype. The chain carries TRBV12-3 or TRBV12-4 and TRBJ2-2; 8 nucleotides match TRBD1. CDR3 size: 15 residues. Losses at the gene ends were 1 base for V and 5 bases for J; bases not matched to a gene: 3. The DNA of the CDR3 is TGTGCCAGCAGTTTAGGGACAGGGCGGACCGGGGAGCTGTTTTTT. Its translation is CASSLGTGRTGELFF.

This clonotype came up many times. The gene calls are TRBV7-2 and TRBJ2-2; D unresolved. Per germline, CDR1 SGHTA and CDR2 FQGNSA. Trimming stripped 2 bases from V and 6 bases from J, with 13 bases between. The length of the CDR3 is 15 residues. CDR3 bases: TGTGCCAGCAGCTTAAGGTCAGCCGGTTCCGGGGAGCTGTTTTTT. Its protein product is CASSLRSAGSGELFF.

This clonotype was seen at least ten times. V is TRBV24-1 and J is TRBJ2-1; 10 bases agree with TRBD2. This CDR3 region has 17 residues. After removal of 1 base from V and 7 bases from J, the junction contained 9 bases not matched to a gene. From germline, CDR1 is KGHDR and CDR2 SFDVKD. CDR3: CATSDFFRSGRANEQFF. CDR3 in DNA: TGTGCCACCAGTGATTTCTTTAGGAGCGGGAGGGCAAATGAGCAGTTCTTC.

This clonotype was counted between two and nine times. The chain uses TRBV12-3 or TRBV12-4 and TRBJ1-2; a weak D match, TRBD1 (5 bases). This CDR3 comprises 14 residues. Trimming shortened V by 7 bases and J by 2 bases, and 14 bases separated the two germline ends. CDR3: CASTWDGKNYGYTF. The DNA of the CDR3 is TGTGCCAGCACCTGGGACGGTAAAAACTATGGCTACACCTTC.

This clonotype occurred many times. This chain joins TRBV4-2 and TRBJ1-5; D is perhaps TRBD1 (6 bases). This CDR3 is built from 16 residues. Trimming removed 0 bases from V and 7 bases from J, with 16 bases in between. The germline V gene encodes CDR1 LGHNA and CDR2 YNFKEQ. The CDR3 loop is CASSQDGGSLGQPQHF. CDR3 coding DNA: TGTGCCAGCAGCCAAGATGGGGGCAGCCTGGGGCAGCCCCAGCATTTT.

This clonotype was seen repeatedly, ten times or more. V usage is TRBV6-1 and J usage is TRBJ2-2, with 12 bases that match TRBD1. The CDR3 is 15 amino acids. CDR1 is MNHNS and CDR2 is SASEGT in the germline V gene. With V trimmed by 7 bases and J by 4 bases, 4 bases remained unmatched. The CDR3 reads CASTPGQGATGELFF. The CDR3 nucleotides read TGTGCCAGCACCCCGGGACAGGGGGCCACCGGGGAGCTGTTTTTT.

This clonotype was recorded at least ten times. The gene calls are TRBV11-2 and TRBJ2-1, with 8 bases lining up with TRBD2. The germline V gene has CDR1 SGHAT and CDR2 FQNNGV. The CDR3 consists of 13 residues. Trimming at V came to 6 bases and at J to 3 bases, leaving 1 base not matched to a gene. CDR3 residues: CASRLAVYNEQFF. The CDR3 DNA follows: TGTGCCAGCAGACTAGCGGTCTACAATGAGCAGTTCTTC.

This clonotype was counted ten times or more. The chain recombines TRBV7-6 with TRBJ2-5; perhaps TRBD2 as D (5 bases). CDR3 length: 14 amino acids. Germline CDR1 SGHVS, CDR2 FNYEAQ. Trimming shortened V by 4 bases and J by 5 bases, and 14 bases separated the two germline ends. The CDR3 protein is CASSSSQSGETQYF. The CDR3 coding sequence is TGTGCCAGCAGCTCTAGCCAGTCCGGGGAGACCCAGTACTTC. Filled out from reference TRBV7-6 and TRBJ2-5, the complete variable domain reads GAGVSQSPRYKVTKRGQDVALRCDPISGHVSLYWYRQALGQGPEFLTYFNYEAQQDKSGLPNDRFSAERPEGSISTLTIQRTEQRDSAMYRCASSSSQSGETQYFGPGTRLLVL.

This clonotype was seen ten or more times. This chain connects TRBV5-5 to TRBJ2-5, with 8 nucleotides matching TRBD1. The CDR3 has 13 residues. The germline CDR1 and CDR2 sequences are SGHKS and YYEKEE (reference sequence). Losses at the gene ends were 4 bases for V and 3 bases for J; bases not matched to a gene: 2. The CDR3 protein is CASSTDREETQYF. Here the CDR3 DNA reads TGTGCCAGCAGCACGGACAGGGAAGAGACCCAGTACTTC.

In this sample, this clonotype turned up many times. The chain joins TRBV29-1 to TRBJ2-4, with D unresolved. Germline CDR1 and CDR2: SQVTM and ANQGSEA. The V and J ends lost 6 bases and 0 bases respectively, with 18 bases between them. The CDR3 loop spans 16 amino acids. CDR3 loop: CSVPNLGELAKNIQYF. Written as DNA, the CDR3 is TGCAGCGTCCCCAATCTCGGTGAACTAGCCAAAAACATTCAGTACTTC. Based on the CDR3 plus reference TRBV29-1 and TRBJ2-4, the full variable domain is SAVISQKPSRDICQRGTSLTIQCQVDSQVTMMFWYRQQPGQSLTLIATANQGSEATYESGFVIDKFPISRPNLTFSTLTVSNMSPEDSSIYLCSVPNLGELAKNIQYFGAGTRLSVL.

The CDR3 region has the DNA TGTGCCAGCAGTTTATCGATTAGCGGGAACTACGAGCAGTACTTC. This gives the protein CASSLSISGNYEQYF. The chain joins TRBV27 to TRBJ2-7; TRBD2 aligns across 8 bases. Germline loops: CDR1 MNHEY, CDR2 SMNVEV (reference sequence). The CDR3 runs to 15 residues. V trimming: 0 bases; J trimming: 3 bases; junction bases outside the gene matches: 4.

This clonotype was recorded at least ten times. The junction departs from the called germline gene at one end, perhaps through a read error. The gene calls are TRBV7-7 and TRBJ2-5, with 12 nucleotides matching TRBD2. Looked up from germline, CDR1 is SSHAT and CDR2 is FNYEAQ (reference sequence). The CDR3 length is 15 residues. The CDR3 loop is CASSSGLAGVMTQYF. The CDR3 coding sequence is TGTGCTAGCAGCTCGGGACTAGCGGGTGTGATGACCCAGTACTTC.

In its sample, this clonotype was seen many times. The chain uses TRBV25-1 and TRBJ2-1; D is unclear. The CDR3 sequence is 15 residues long. Germline V gene lookup returns CDR1 MGHDK and CDR2 SYGVNS. The V end lost 2 bases, the J end lost 0 bases, and 8 bases lay between the germline ends. The CDR3 coding sequence is TGTGCCAGCAGTGAAGACCGGAGCTCCTACAATGAGCAGTTCTTC. This encodes CASSEDRSSYNEQFF.

This clonotype was found many times. The V call is TRBV30, the J call TRBJ1-1; no firm D call. CDR3 length: 12 residues. V shed 0 bases and J shed 8 bases, with 10 bases lying between them. CDR1 is GTSNPN and CDR2 is SVGIG in the germline V gene (reference sequence). DNA of the CDR3: TGTGCCTGGAGTGTCAGCAGTCCCGAAGCTTTCTTT. Its translation: CAWSVSSPEAFF.

The table lists this clonotype with a few counts. The rearrangement links TRBV20-1 to TRBJ2-7; D may be TRBD2 (6 bases). The CDR3 loop spans 14 amino acids. Trimming left V 4 bases short and J 2 bases short, with 15 bases between. Germline V gene sequence: CDR1 DFQATT, CDR2 SNEGSKA (reference sequence). CDR3 sequence (DNA): TGCAGTGCTATCCGGGACTTATCTACCTACGAGCAGTACTTC. It translates to CSAIRDLSTYEQYF.

The table lists this clonotype with many counts. V gene TRBV18 combines with J gene TRBJ2-2, with D tentatively TRBD1 or TRBD2 (5 bases each). The CDR3 totals 17 residues. V gave up 2 bases and J gave up 5 bases, with 18 bases separating them. Germline V gene data show CDR1 as KGHSH and CDR2 as LQKENI. CDR3 nucleotides: TGTGCCAGCTCACCAGGGACGGACGTAGCGTTAACCGGGGAGCTGTTTTTT. This codes for CASSPGTDVALTGELFF.

This clonotype was found many times. The rearrangement uses TRBV27 and TRBJ2-3; 14 nucleotides match TRBD2. The trim removed 7 bases at V and 2 bases at J, leaving 5 bases unmatched. Germline-derived CDR1 and CDR2 are MNHEY and SMNVEV (reference sequence). The CDR3 spans 16 residues. The chain's CDR3 is CASKGTSGSYTDTQYF. The DNA of the CDR3 is TGTGCCAGCAAAGGGACTAGCGGGAGCTACACAGATACGCAGTATTTT.

This clonotype has a count of ten or more. The chain recombines TRBV4-1 with TRBJ1-3; unclear D gene. CDR1 and CDR2 (germline): MGHRA, YSYEKL. Between the trimmed V and J ends, which lost 0 bases and 0 bases, there was a span of 15 bases. This CDR3 is built from 18 residues. For the CDR3, the DNA is TGCGCCAGCAGCCAAGATCGGTTATTCACGAACTCTGGAAACACCATATATTTT. Its protein product is CASSQDRLFTNSGNTIYF.

The table lists this clonotype with many counts. The chain recombines TRBV4-2 with TRBJ2-7; D unclear. This CDR3 contains 15 residues. Trimming removed 0 bases at V and 4 bases at J, with 13 bases between. Germline values: CDR1 LGHNA, CDR2 YNFKEQ. The CDR3 DNA reads as TGTGCCAGCAGCCAAGAAGAACAATTGATATACGAGCAGTACTTC. Amino acids: CASSQEEQLIYEQYF.

This clonotype has just a few counts. The chain joins TRBV7-2 to TRBJ1-2, with D hard to call. CDR1 and CDR2 (germline): SGHTA, FQGNSA. Trimming removed 4 bases from V and 4 bases from J, with 4 bases in between. The CDR3 consists of 11 residues. DNA of the CDR3: TGTGCCAGCAGCTCCCTCTATGGCTACACCTTC. Translation: CASSSLYGYTF.